This T cell receptor (beta chain) is drawn from a study of CD8+ T cells in alopecia areata. The treatment was: oral pan-JAK inhibitor, 5-10 mg twice daily. Specimens obtained from alopecia areata patients comprised lesional scalp punch biopsies and peripheral blood. Investigators isolated RNA and reverse transcribed it into cDNA to act as the sequencing template. TCRdb's table, derived via immunoSEQ multiplex PCR, lists solely in-frame clones and lacks some. Altogether a few hundred thousand clones are present, roughly two fifths being singletons, with the ten largest covering approximately 2.4%. With 6 bases removed from V and 9 bases from J, the gap between germline ends came to 23 bases. Germline assignment: CDR1 MNHEY and CDR2 SMNVEV (reference sequence). The CDR3 consists of 16 residues. This clone has just a few counts. Its specificity is unknown. The study, taken as a whole, reports: Amid tofacitinib therapy, many expanded lesional clones stayed present in scalp and blood.

The origin of this receptor is a human donor with alopecia areata. Specimen: CD4+ T cells sorted from blood, collected at roughly week 38, from a patient treated with tofacitinib. The V gene is TRBV27, the J gene TRBJ1-4; tentative D call: TRBD1 (5 bases). As DNA, the CDR3 is TGTGCCAGCAGAGCCCTCCAGGGAGGCGCCGGGCAAAAACTGTTTTTT. It is translated as CASRALQGGAGQKLFF.